This entry is about one TCR beta chain. The antigen is undetermined. These data come from a study of shared clonotypes between healthy human individuals. Study-level information: The cohort had two women and a few men, ages 18 to 49.

Study-level findings and limits: Represented diversity, genetic and exposure-history alike, was limited by few donors. The four-donor shared clonotypes exceeded non-shared clonotypes in generation probability, with non-shared ones scoring lower.

The protocol was immunoSEQ multiplex PCR, while the TCRdb copy is restricted to in-frame clones and leaves out a portion. The table includes about 700,000 clones, around 67% detected once. Only Caucasian adults living in Nashville, Tennessee served as donors. The sequence was obtained from a woman between 25 and 40 years old in good health. The sequenced sample consisted of memory CD4+ T cells sorted from blood. The subset here: CD45RA-negative fraction.

The CDR3 spells CSVRQVFGTDTQYF. The CDR3 DNA is TGCAGCGTTAGGCAGGTTTTCGGCACAGATACGCAGTATTTT. The chain has TRBV29-1 and TRBJ2-3; D is undetermined. CDR3 length: 14 amino acids. Trimming shortened V by 5 bases and J by 1 base, and 13 bases separated the two germline ends. CDR1 is SQVTM, CDR2 ANQGSEA, per germline.